The clone carrying this T cell receptor (beta chain) was observed many times. Its specificity is unknown. The data belong to a study of Graves' ophthalmopathy and Graves' hyperthyroidism. Study conclusions and caveats: Ophthalmopathy cases were distinguished from stable hyperthyroidism by a 13-signature model, reaching 85% to 90% sensitivity and around 81% specificity.

New diagnoses, under 2 months' duration, and ages 18 to 65 characterized the hyperthyroidism patients. If patients had other autoimmune diseases, uncontrolled infections, pregnancy or lactation, they were excluded. A diagnosis was made from clinical symptoms together with serum thyroxine, TRAb, thyroid ultrasound and orbital computed tomography. Trimming left V 2 bases short and J 5 bases short, with 4 bases between. CDR1 and CDR2 (germline): SGHTA, FQGNSA. The CDR3 consists of 12 residues. RNA transcripts served as template for amplifying TCR beta CDR3 sequences. An opening RT-PCR round employed HTBI primers and preceded a second-round multiplex PCR. One entry per CDR3 protein results from TCRdb running MiXCR on the multiplex PCR reads. Of some 1.1 million distinct CDR3 sequences listed, 36% are singletons.

The sample consisted of peripheral blood or thyroid tissue (not recorded which). The receptor was isolated from an adult man with Graves' hyperthyroidism. The rearrangement joins TRBV7-2 to TRBJ1-3; D remains unclear. CDR3 DNA sequence: TGTGCCAGCAGCTTACCCAGAAACACCATATATTTT. Its translation is CASSLPRNTIYF.